The 28 T cell receptor beta chains reported below all come from one sample, sequenced in a study of T cells expressing NK-cell markers. TCRdb re-analyzed the 5' RACE reads; it lists each CDR3 protein once, without DNA. Its table lists 350,000 to 450,000 distinct CDR3 sequences. Source material: blood T cells: a sorted CD56 or NKG2C T cell subset, CD4+ or CD8+ T cells, or bulk PBMC T cells (not recorded which). These receptors came from a man between 18 and 69 years old in good health.

This rearrangement joins TRBV20-1 to TRBJ1-6; lacking DNA, the TRBD1 call made by TCRdb goes unchecked. The CDR3 extends over 16 amino acids. Germline V gives CDR1 DFQATT, CDR2 SNEGSKA (reference sequence). This CDR3 is CSAGPQMSSYNSPLHF.

The V and J genes are TRBV3-1 and TRBJ1-6; TCRdb picks TRBD1, but there is no DNA to check that call. The CDR3 has 15 amino acids. Germline CDR1 LGHDT, CDR2 YNNKEL (reference sequence). The CDR3 protein is CASSQRGDRGPSLHF.

This chain links TRBV6-1 with TRBJ2-1; TCRdb's D call of TRBD2 is untestable without DNA. Germline CDR1 MNHNS, CDR2 SASEGT. The CDR3 runs 17 residues. The CDR3 sequence is CASQRTSRVRDHNEQFF.

This chain links TRBV28 with TRBJ2-1. The CDR3 has 13 amino acids. Germline loops: CDR1 MDHEN, CDR2 SYDVKM. This chain's CDR3 is CASSLKLYNEQFF.

This chain uses TRBV4-2 with TRBJ1-1; TCRdb names TRBD1, which stays unverified in the absence of DNA. Per germline, CDR1 LGHNA and CDR2 YNFKEQ. The CDR3 loop spans 16 amino acids. The CDR3 loop reads CASSQEFGRGNTEAFF.

The chain employs TRBV18 and TRBJ2-7; the D call from TCRdb, TRBD1, cannot be confirmed without DNA. Per the germline V gene, CDR1 is KGHSH and CDR2 is LQKENI. The CDR3 sequence is 18 residues long. CDR3: CASSPRPGGAYLSYEQYF.

The V and J genes are TRBV20-1 and TRBJ1-1; the D call of TRBD1 rests on TCRdb alone, since no DNA is present to check it. Germline V gene data show CDR1 as DFQATT and CDR2 as SNEGSKA (reference sequence). The CDR3 consists of 15 residues. The CDR3 loop reads CSARPMGQPNTEAFF.

The V call is TRBV20-1, the J call TRBJ2-1; the D call of TRBD2 rests on TCRdb alone, since no DNA is present to check it. This CDR3 is 14 amino acids long. Germline assignment: CDR1 DFQATT and CDR2 SNEGSKA (reference sequence). CDR3 residues: CSAQTSGGYNEQFF.

V and J are TRBV18 and TRBJ1-3; TCRdb returns TRBD1, unconfirmable since there is no DNA. CDR3 length equals 16 residues. Per germline, CDR1 KGHSH and CDR2 LQKENI. Here the CDR3 reads CASSPGQGPRGNTIYF.

V usage is TRBV5-4 and J usage is TRBJ2-1; TCRdb proposes TRBD2, but this gene call is untestable without DNA. CDR3 length equals 16 residues. Germline V CDR1 and CDR2: SGHNT, YYREEE (reference sequence). The CDR3 sequence: CASSLGGGGNYNEQFF.

The chain recombines TRBV21-1 with TRBJ2-3; the D call from TCRdb, TRBD2, cannot be confirmed without DNA. TRBV21-1 is a pseudogene locus. The CDR3 runs 17 residues. CDR3 amino acids: CASPGTSGGRCTDTQYF.

V and J are TRBV11-2 and TRBJ1-2. This CDR3 region has 14 residues. Germline CDR1 and CDR2: SGHAT and FQNNGV. The CDR3 region is CASSLGTALYGYTF.

The V gene is TRBV7-8, the J gene TRBJ1-4. From germline, CDR1 is SGHVS and CDR2 FQNEAQ. CDR3 length: 14 amino acids. CDR3 residues: CASSLVAVREKLFF.

The rearrangement links TRBV7-9 to TRBJ2-2; TCRdb lists TRBD2, though no DNA is available to test this call. The germline gives CDR1 SEHNR, CDR2 FQNEAQ (reference sequence). The CDR3 runs to 16 residues. The CDR3 region is CASSERGGRHTGELFF.

This chain uses TRBV20-1 with TRBJ2-5; TCRdb picks TRBD2, but there is no DNA to check that call. CDR1 is DFQATT, CDR2 SNEGSKA, per germline (reference sequence). CDR3 length: 14 amino acids. The CDR3: CSASLAGVKETQYF.

The rearrangement joins TRBV18 to TRBJ2-5; TCRdb reports TRBD1, a call that lacks DNA to check it against. CDR1 is KGHSH and CDR2 is LQKENI in the germline V gene. The CDR3 has 13 amino acids. This CDR3 is CASCLTGLETQYF. Combining the CDR3 with reference TRBV18 and TRBJ2-5 gives the whole variable domain NAGVMQNPRHLVRRRGQEARLRCSPMKGHSHVYWYRQLPEEGLKFMVYLQKENIIDESGMPKERFSAEFPKEGPSILRIQQVVRGDSAAYFCASCLTGLETQYFGPGTRLLVL.

This chain links TRBV20-1 with TRBJ2-1; as DNA is missing, the TRBD1 call by TCRdb cannot be tested. The CDR3 sequence is 15 residues long. Germline CDR1 DFQATT, CDR2 SNEGSKA (reference sequence). The CDR3 here is CSARARAGSYNEQFF.

The V call is TRBV10-3, the J call TRBJ2-7; TCRdb picks TRBD1, but there is no DNA to check that call. This CDR3 comprises 15 residues. Germline CDR1 ENHRY, CDR2 SYGVKD. The CDR3 spells CAISEAGTGGREQYF.

The chain carries TRBV20-1 and TRBJ2-7; TCRdb indicates TRBD1, and absent DNA this call remains unverified. Germline lookup yields CDR1 DFQATT and CDR2 SNEGSKA (reference sequence). This CDR3 is 15 amino acids long. CDR3 loop: CSARAGNRDIYEQYF.

CDR3: CASSYSKLQGLAFF. The V and J genes are TRBV6-5 and TRBJ1-1; the D call of TRBD1 rests on TCRdb alone, since no DNA is present to check it. Germline CDR1 and CDR2: MNHEY and SVGAGI. This CDR3 spans 14 amino acids.

The genes are TRBV20-1 and TRBJ2-1; TCRdb lists TRBD1, though no DNA is available to test this call. CDR1 and CDR2 from the germline V gene are DFQATT and SNEGSKA (reference sequence). This CDR3 has 14 amino acids. The CDR3 sequence: CSAIVLGLYNEQFF.

This rearrangement joins TRBV10-3 to TRBJ2-1; as DNA is missing, the TRBD1 call by TCRdb cannot be tested. CDR3 length: 13 residues. The V gene's germline CDR1 is ENHRY and CDR2 SYGVKD. Here the CDR3 reads CATRAGSGGWQFF.

The rearrangement uses TRBV7-9 and TRBJ1-4; TCRdb outputs TRBD1, but without DNA this stays unchecked. Per the germline V gene, CDR1 is SEHNR and CDR2 is FQNEAQ (reference sequence). The CDR3 has 15 amino acids. CDR3 sequence: CASSLGGSSNEKLFF.

The rearrangement uses TRBV4-2 and TRBJ2-7; TCRdb picks TRBD1, but there is no DNA to check that call. There are 14 residues in the CDR3. The V gene's germline CDR1 is LGHNA and CDR2 YNFKEQ. CDR3 protein: CASSRGQQGYEQYF.

The CDR3 region is CASSSPSKGILNYGYTF. The chain employs TRBV12-3 or TRBV12-4 and TRBJ1-2; the TRBD1 assignment by TCRdb is unverifiable without DNA. The CDR3 covers 17 residues.

The gene calls are TRBV2 and TRBJ1-4; checking the TCRdb D call of TRBD1 is not possible without DNA. Germline loops: CDR1 SNHLY, CDR2 FYNNEI. The CDR3 is made up of 14 amino acids. CDR3 loop: CASSYRTTVEKLFF.

The chain has TRBV6-2 or TRBV6-3 and TRBJ1-5; there is no DNA to check the TCRdb D call of TRBD1. The CDR3 has 13 residues. Looked up from germline, CDR1 is MNHEY and CDR2 is SVGEGT. CDR3: CASGTTSNQPQHF.

The chain has TRBV3-1 and TRBJ2-1. There are 13 residues in the CDR3. Per germline, CDR1 LGHDT and CDR2 YNNKEL (reference sequence). CDR3 loop: CASSQSLAGEQFF.